This T cell receptor (beta chain) was captured in a study of CXCR3-negative and CXCR3-positive naive CD8 T cells. Study findings and constraints: Researchers report that CXCR3-positive naive cells carry more hydrophobic TRB CDR3s than CXCR3-negative naive cells.

On this clonotype: Its antigen is undetermined.

Through 5' RACE with UMI labels, the TRB cDNA libraries were prepared. TCRdb processed the 5' RACE reads again and assigns one entry to each CDR3 protein, with no DNA. In all, the sample yields 85,000 to 130,000 distinct CDR3 sequences. This CDR3 has 15 residues. Germline assignment: CDR1 MGHRA and CDR2 YSYEKL. V gene TRBV4-1 combines with J gene TRBJ2-1. What was sequenced was naive CXCR3+ CD8+ T cells from blood. As to subset: CD45RO-CCR7+CD27+CD95- naive CD8+ T cells expressing CXCR3 (TNR3+). The receptor was isolated from a human donor in good health. Some clones in this sample may be carry-over from other donors' samples. CDR3 sequence: CASRLGPDTYNEQFF.